The 27 T cell receptor beta chains below were found in one sample sequenced in a study of early T cells in non-severe SARS-CoV-2 infection. MiXCR was run by TCRdb on the 5' RACE reads, yielding one entry per CDR3 protein. The sample contains around 57,000 distinct CDR3 sequences, roughly 8% of which appear only once. Input material: whole blood. Receptors originate from an adult who was a healthcare worker with PCR-confirmed SARS-CoV-2 infection or an uninfected control (not recorded which).

CDR3 loop: CASSLRSGWTEAFF. The CDR3 DNA follows: TGTGCCAGCAGCTTAAGGTCAGGGTGGACTGAAGCTTTCTTT. V is TRBV7-2 and J is TRBJ1-1; possibly TRBD1 for D (5 bases). Germline V gene sequence: CDR1 SGHTA, CDR2 FQGNSA. The ends were cut back, 2 bases at V and 5 bases at J, with 12 bases in the middle. The CDR3 runs 14 residues.

At least ten counts were recorded for this clonotype. The chain has TRBV2 and TRBJ1-2; no firm D call. Trimming pared 4 bases from V and 4 bases from J, leaving 7 bases between. This CDR3 region has 12 residues. Germline V gene lookup returns CDR1 SNHLY and CDR2 FYNNEI. The CDR3 bases are TGTGCCAGCAGTGCCAAGGCCTATGGCTACACCTTC. This translates into CASSAKAYGYTF. The full variable domain, in which reference TRBV2 and TRBJ1-2 provide the parts outside the CDR3, is EPEVTQTPSHQVTQMGQEVILRCVPISNHLYFYWYRQILGQKVEFLVSFYNNEISEKSEIFDDQFSVERPDGSNFTLKIRSTKLEDSAMYFCASSAKAYGYTFGSGTRLTVV.

The V and J genes are TRBV7-2 and TRBJ2-5; the D call may be TRBD1 or TRBD2 (6 bases each). V was trimmed by 0 bases and J by 1 base, leaving 24 bases between them. The CDR3 totals 20 residues. CDR1 and CDR2 (germline): SGHTA, FQGNSA. The CDR3 region has the DNA TGTGCCAGCAGCTTAGCGCTATCCGGGGGCTTTCAGACATTCCAAGAGACCCAGTACTTC. Translating gives CASSLALSGGFQTFQETQYF.

This clonotype was recorded many times. The chain combines TRBV7-3 with TRBJ2-6; D is perhaps TRBD1 (5 bases). The CDR3 contains 16 residues. V was cut by 3 bases and J by 4 bases, with 13 bases left in between. CDR1 is SGHTA and CDR2 is FQGTGA in the germline V gene. The CDR3 region is CASSFTPGPGANVLTF. CDR3 DNA: TGTGCCAGCAGCTTTACTCCAGGGCCCGGGGCCAACGTCCTGACTTTC. Full variable domain (outside the CDR3, taken from reference TRBV7-3 and TRBJ2-6): GAGVSQTPSNKVTEKGKYVELRCDPISGHTALYWYRQSLGQGPEFLIYFQGTGAADDSGLPNDRFFAVRPEGSVSTLKIQRTERGDSAVYLCASSFTPGPGANVLTFGAGSRLTVL.

This clonotype was observed many times. The chain carries TRBV4-1 and TRBJ2-3; 10 bases align to TRBD2. V trimming: 4 bases; J trimming: 0 bases; junction bases outside the gene matches: 4. The CDR3 totals 16 residues. In germline, CDR1 is MGHRA, CDR2 YSYEKL. CDR3 residues: CASSPWTSGSTDTQYF. In DNA, the CDR3 is TGCGCCAGCAGCCCGTGGACTAGCGGCAGCACAGATACGCAGTATTTT.

This clonotype was counted a few times. The genes are TRBV2 and TRBJ1-4; D perhaps matches TRBD1 (5 bases). This CDR3 is 13 amino acids long. From germline, CDR1 is SNHLY and CDR2 FYNNEI. V was pared by 7 bases and J by 2 bases, with 8 bases between. CDR3 amino acids: CASMGTTNEKLFF. CDR3 nucleotide sequence: TGTGCCAGCATGGGGACGACTAATGAAAAACTGTTTTTT. Full variable domain (rest looked up from reference TRBV2 and TRBJ1-4): EPEVTQTPSHQVTQMGQEVILRCVPISNHLYFYWYRQILGQKVEFLVSFYNNEISEKSEIFDDQFSVERPDGSNFTLKIRSTKLEDSAMYFCASMGTTNEKLFFGSGTQLSVL.

This clonotype occurred many times. The rearrangement joins TRBV9 to TRBJ2-7, with 8 bases lining up with TRBD2. V lost 4 bases, J lost 3 bases, and 3 bases stayed unmatched. The CDR3 contains 13 residues. Germline lookup yields CDR1 SGDLS and CDR2 YYNGEE. The CDR3: CASSSGTSYEQYF. CDR3 DNA: TGTGCCAGCAGCAGTGGGACTAGCTACGAGCAGTACTTC.

The V call is TRBV27, the J call TRBJ2-6; 7 nucleotides match TRBD1. Germline V CDR1 and CDR2: MNHEY, SMNVEV (reference sequence). CDR3 length: 19 residues. The J segment lost 0 bases and the V segment lost 3 bases, leaving 11 bases of the junction unmatched. Here the CDR3 DNA reads TGTGCCAGCAGTTTCCTCGCGACAGGGTCTTTCTCTGGGGCCAACGTCCTGACTTTC. Its protein is CASSFLATGSFSGANVLTF.

The genes are TRBV6-1 and TRBJ2-7; a weak D match, TRBD1 (5 bases). The CDR3 runs 13 residues. Between the trimmed V and J ends, which lost 2 bases and 4 bases, there was a span of 9 bases. Germline V CDR1 and CDR2: MNHNS, SASEGT. The CDR3 is CASSETGPYEQYF. The CDR3 nucleotides read TGTGCCAGCAGTGAAACAGGACCATACGAGCAGTACTTC.

The chain carries TRBV19 and TRBJ2-1, with 10 bases aligning to TRBD2. Germline CDR1 and CDR2: LNHDA and SQIVND (reference sequence). The CDR3 has 14 amino acids. Trimming at V came to 7 bases and at J to 3 bases, leaving 3 bases not matched to a gene. CDR3 DNA sequence: TGTGCCAGTAAGGCTAGCGGGAGCTACAATGAGCAGTTCTTC. It encodes CASKASGSYNEQFF.

This clonotype appeared a few times. This chain links TRBV2 with TRBJ2-3; no firm D call. The CDR3 is 13 residues long. V was cut by 4 bases and J by 2 bases, with 7 bases left in between. Germline loops: CDR1 SNHLY, CDR2 FYNNEI. The CDR3 DNA follows: TGTGCCAGCAGTGCCTCGTACACAGATACGCAGTATTTT. This encodes CASSASYTDTQYF.

This clonotype was observed many times. This CDR3 reads CASSLTGTSKFNYGYTF. In nucleotides, the CDR3 is TGCGCCAGCAGCTTGACAGGGACGTCCAAGTTTAACTATGGCTACACCTTC. This chain uses TRBV5-1 with TRBJ1-2; D is possibly TRBD1 (6 bases). The length of the CDR3 is 17 residues. Germline V gene data show CDR1 as SGHRS and CDR2 as YFSETQ. V gave up 1 base and J gave up 1 base, with 17 bases separating them. The variable domain in full, with the rest retrieved from reference TRBV5-1 and TRBJ1-2, is KAGVTQTPRYLIKTRGQQVTLSCSPISGHRSVSWYQQTPGQGLQFLFEYFSETQRNKGNFPGRFSGRQFSNSRSEMNVSTLELGDSALYLCASSLTGTSKFNYGYTFGSGTRLTVV.

This clonotype appeared many times. The V and J genes are TRBV7-9 and TRBJ2-2; no clear D. CDR1 is SEHNR, CDR2 FQNEAQ, per germline (reference sequence). The length of the CDR3 is 12 residues. Trimming took off 5 bases at V and 8 bases at J, with 9 bases between the two ends. CDR3 loop: CASSPLGGELFF. The CDR3 nucleotides are TGTGCCAGCAGCCCTCTCGGAGGGGAGCTGTTTTTT. The full variable domain, with the rest looked up from reference TRBV7-9 and TRBJ2-2, is DTGVSQNPRHKITKRGQNVTFRCDPISEHNRLYWYRQTLGQGPEFLTYFQNEAQLEKSRLLSDRFSAERPKGSFSTLEIQRTEQGDSAMYLCASSPLGGELFFGEGSRLTVL.

This clonotype has ten or more counts. The rearrangement links TRBV5-6 to TRBJ1-5, with 7 bases matching TRBD1. Germline CDR1 and CDR2: SGHDT and YYEEEE. The J segment lost 3 bases and the V segment lost 0 bases, leaving 6 bases of the junction unmatched. This CDR3 has 16 amino acids. This CDR3 is CASSLGGQVNNQPQHF. Written as DNA, the CDR3 is TGTGCCAGCAGCTTGGGAGGACAGGTTAACAATCAGCCCCAGCATTTT.

This clonotype was counted at least ten times. CDR3: CASSLTRASGRRGDTQYF. In DNA form, the CDR3 reads TGTGCCAGCAGCCTAACGCGCGCGAGCGGGAGGAGGGGAGATACGCAGTATTTT. The chain has TRBV12-3 or TRBV12-4 and TRBJ2-3; 9 bases map to TRBD2. The CDR3 is made up of 18 amino acids. V dropped 6 bases and J dropped 5; count of bases not matched to a gene: 18.

A single count supports this clonotype. The chain is built from TRBV7-9 and TRBJ2-7; 9 nucleotides line up with TRBD1. The CDR3 contains 14 residues. V lost 5 bases and J lost 5; bases outside the gene matches: 7. From germline, CDR1 is SEHNR and CDR2 FQNEAQ (reference sequence). CDR3 region: CASSTGQGIHEQYF. The DNA of the CDR3 is TGTGCCAGCAGCACCGGACAGGGGATCCACGAGCAGTACTTC.

This clonotype has at least ten counts. The CDR3 region is CSAHTSGSFEQYF. CDR3 nucleotide sequence: TGCAGTGCTCATACTAGCGGGAGTTTCGAGCAGTACTTC. V usage is TRBV20-1 and J usage is TRBJ2-7, with TRBD2 matching 11 bases. The CDR3 is 13 residues long. CDR1 is DFQATT, CDR2 SNEGSKA, per germline (reference sequence). The V segment lost 5 bases and the J segment 6 bases; nucleotides outside the gene matches: 6.

This clonotype has ten or more counts. V and J are TRBV5-1 and TRBJ2-6; D is undetermined. Between the trimmed V and J ends, which lost 4 bases and 2 bases, there was a span of 7 bases. The germline gives CDR1 SGHRS, CDR2 YFSETQ. The CDR3 has 14 amino acids. The CDR3 bases are TGCGCCAGCAGCCTAAGGCCTGGGGCCAACGTCCTGACTTTC. Its protein is CASSLRPGANVLTF.

This clonotype showed up just a few times. This clone may be a read error of a much larger clone one base away. This chain links TRBV6-6 with TRBJ2-5; 8 bases line up with TRBD2. The CDR3 is 15 residues long. Trimming at V came to 6 bases and at J to 5 bases, leaving 11 bases not matched to a gene. CDR1 and CDR2 (germline): MNHNY, SVGAGI (reference sequence). CDR3 region: CASRPRLASGETQYF. The CDR3 nucleotides are TGTGCCAGCAGACCTCGACTAGCGTCGGGTGAGACCCAGTACTTC.

This clonotype was recorded a few times. The chain recombines TRBV11-2 with TRBJ1-6; D is unresolved. Germline V CDR1 and CDR2: SGHAT, FQNNGV. Trimming left V 2 bases short and J 10 bases short, with 9 bases between. The CDR3 has 13 residues. The CDR3 nucleotides read TGTGCCAGCAGCTTACGAGGAGGCTCACCCCTCCACTTT. Its protein product is CASSLRGGSPLHF. Full variable domain (missing parts from reference TRBV11-2 and TRBJ1-6): EAGVAQSPRYKIIEKRQSVAFWCNPISGHATLYWYQQILGQGPKLLIQFQNNGVVDDSQLPKDRFSAERLKGVDSTLKIQPAKLEDSAVYLCASSLRGGSPLHFGNGTRLTVT.

This clonotype appeared many times. The V gene is TRBV4-1, the J gene TRBJ2-7; 7 positions agree with TRBD1. Germline V lookup: CDR1 MGHRA, CDR2 YSYEKL. V trimming: 4 bases; J trimming: 1 base; junction bases outside the gene matches: 10. There are 16 residues in the CDR3. The CDR3 sequence: CASSRVGQGVSYEQYF. In DNA form, the CDR3 reads TGCGCCAGCAGCCGGGTGGGGCAGGGGGTGTCCTACGAGCAGTACTTC.

This clonotype was recorded many times. The rearrangement joins TRBV7-8 to TRBJ2-1; tentatively, D is TRBD2 (5 bases). From germline, CDR1 is SGHVS and CDR2 FQNEAQ. V was clipped by 2 bases and J by 8 bases, with 16 bases between them. This CDR3 has 15 amino acids. The CDR3 DNA is TGTGCCAGCAGCTTATACAACGGGGAAAGCGATGAGCAGTTCTTC. It translates to CASSLYNGESDEQFF.

This chain joins TRBV5-1 and TRBJ2-6; a weak D match, TRBD2 (5 bases). The CDR3 extends over 16 amino acids. Germline CDR1 is SGHRS and CDR2 is YFSETQ. Trimming removed 0 bases from V and 2 bases from J, with 9 bases in between. This CDR3 reads CASSLVALPGANVLTF. CDR3 nucleotides: TGCGCCAGCAGCTTGGTAGCGCTCCCTGGGGCCAACGTCCTGACTTTC.

This chain uses TRBV2 with TRBJ2-7; the match to TRBD1 covers 7 bases. Germline CDR1 SNHLY, CDR2 FYNNEI. The junction had 10 bases not matched to a gene; V was cut back by 0 bases and J by 5 bases. This CDR3 is built from 16 residues. The CDR3 coding sequence is TGTGCCAGCAGTGAAGCGCTTTCCACAGGGGTTGACGAGCAGTACTTC. Residues: CASSEALSTGVDEQYF.

In this sample, this clonotype turned up many times. The rearrangement joins TRBV28 to TRBJ1-3; 12 positions agree with TRBD1. Germline lookup yields CDR1 MDHEN and CDR2 SYDVKM. With 6 bases clipped from V and 0 bases from J, the junction kept 12 bases outside the gene matches. This CDR3 has 19 amino acids. CDR3 protein: CASSHRPGTGGSSGNTIYF. The CDR3, as DNA: TGTGCCAGCAGCCATAGGCCCGGGACAGGGGGCAGCTCTGGAAACACCATATATTTT.

This clonotype was seen ten or more times. The CDR3 sequence: CASSLMGGFYNEQFF. The CDR3 region has the DNA TGTGCCAGCAGCTTAATGGGGGGGTTTTACAATGAGCAGTTCTTC. The chain carries TRBV7-3 and TRBJ2-1; 7 nucleotides agree with TRBD2. This CDR3 contains 15 residues. CDR1 and CDR2 from the germline V gene are SGHTA and FQGTGA. V was clipped by 1 base and J by 4 bases; unmatched bases: 4.

The rearrangement uses TRBV28 and TRBJ2-3; 8 bases fit TRBD2. Trimming cost V 4 bases and J 2 bases; bases outside gene matches: 5. The CDR3 sequence is 15 residues long. Germline V lookup: CDR1 MDHEN, CDR2 SYDVKM. The CDR3 DNA sequence: TGTGCCAGCAGTTCATTAGCGGGACTCACAGATACGCAGTATTTT. It is translated as CASSSLAGLTDTQYF.